This T cell receptor beta chain was captured in a study of T-cell memory formation after mild COVID-19. V was pared by 8 bases and J by 5 bases, with 7 bases between. The CDR3 consists of 11 residues. Libraries for TCRalpha and TCRbeta carried sample barcodes and unique molecular identifiers via 5'RACE. Via MiXCR, TCRdb re-called the 5' RACE reads, giving one row per CDR3 protein. The sample has some 150,000 distinct CDR3 sequences; roughly 6.2% are singletons. This clonotype was seen repeatedly, ten times or more. The chain joins TRBV12-3 or TRBV12-4 to TRBJ1-5; D unclear. The origin of this receptor is an adult woman who had mild COVID-19 (a few samples of this study predate the infection). Cell type and time point are not known. The specimen was PBMCs or a T cell subset sorted from them (not recorded which). CDR3 coding DNA: TGTGCCAGCGGGCCGGATCAGCCCCAGCATTTT. Its translation is CASGPDQPQHF.